One sample yielded the 25 T cell receptor beta chains listed below, sequenced in a study of blood T cell repertoires in COVID-19. Assay: immunoSEQ multiplex PCR; the TCRdb copy retains only in-frame clones and omits some. Seen here are several thousand clones, around 85% observed once, and the top ten hold 8% to 9.5%. Sequencing was carried out using peripheral blood. These receptors all stem from a human donor in a cohort sampled during active COVID-19.

This clone has a single count. The chain combines TRBV27 with TRBJ2-7; TRBD1 matches at 8 bases. The germline V gene encodes CDR1 MNHEY and CDR2 SMNVEV (reference sequence). CDR3 length: 15 residues. V gave up 5 bases and J gave up 1 base; unmatched junction bases: 7. CDR3 in amino acids: CASSLTGGSSYEQYF. The CDR3 nucleotides are TGTGCCAGCAGTCTCACAGGGGGATCGTCCTACGAGCAGTACTTC.

Only one count was recorded for this clone. This chain links TRBV11-2 with TRBJ1-3, with D unresolved. The CDR3 totals 14 residues. Germline CDR1 reads SGHAT; CDR2 reads FQNNGV. V was cut by 2 bases and J by 0 bases, with 5 bases left in between. CDR3 DNA: TGTGCCAGCAGCTTATCCATCTCTGGAAACACCATATATTTT. It encodes CASSLSISGNTIYF.

CDR3 DNA sequence: TGTGCCTGGAGTGGTTTAGCGGGAGTTGGCTGGGAGCAGTACTTC. This codes for CAWSGLAGVGWEQYF. The rearrangement joins TRBV30 to TRBJ2-7, with TRBD2 matching 9 bases. This CDR3 region has 15 residues. Unmatched junction bases numbered 11, after V lost 1 base and J lost 7 bases. Germline loops: CDR1 GTSNPN, CDR2 SVGIG (reference sequence).

The chain couples TRBV7-2 to TRBJ2-7; perhaps TRBD1 as D (6 bases). The CDR3 has 14 residues. CDR1 and CDR2 from the germline V gene are SGHTA and FQGNSA. Trimming removed 5 bases from V and 0 bases from J, with 11 bases in between. CDR3 region: CASSKTGNSYEQYF. For the CDR3, the DNA is TGTGCCAGCAGCAAGACAGGAAACTCCTACGAGCAGTACTTC.

V usage is TRBV28 and J usage is TRBJ1-1, with TRBD1 identical over 11 bases. Trimming cost V 7 bases and J 3 bases; bases outside gene matches: 13. The CDR3 is made up of 17 amino acids. Germline V CDR1 and CDR2: MDHEN, SYDVKM. The CDR3 region is CASTPGGQGALDTEAFF. CDR3 bases: TGTGCCAGCACGCCAGGCGGACAGGGGGCATTGGACACTGAAGCTTTCTTT.

The rearrangement links TRBV6-2 or TRBV6-3 to TRBJ2-7; 10 bases agree with TRBD2. Germline CDR1 is MNHEY and CDR2 is SVGEGT. The V and J ends lost 5 bases and 0 bases, in that order; junction bases with no gene match: 4. The CDR3 extends over 15 amino acids. The CDR3 DNA reads TGTGCCAGCAGTGTAGCGGGAGGAAGCTCCTACGAGCAGTACTTC. It codes for CASSVAGGSSYEQYF.

This rearrangement joins TRBV3-1 (or the pseudogene TRBV3-2) to TRBJ1-3; no clear D gene. V lost 3 bases and J lost 0, with 6 bases in between. Germline CDR1 LGHDT, CDR2 YNNKEL (reference sequence). CDR3 length: 14 amino acids. The CDR3 bases are TGTGCCAGCAGCCAGCAGAACTCTGGAAACACCATATATTTT. This sequence encodes CASSQQNSGNTIYF.

The chain links TRBV10-3 to TRBJ2-1; D uncertain. The CDR3 spans 15 residues. CDR1 and CDR2 from the germline V gene are ENHRY and SYGVKD. Trimming removed 2 bases at V and 0 bases at J, with 8 bases between. CDR3: CAISEEASSYNEQFF. The CDR3 DNA follows: TGTGCCATCAGTGAGGAGGCGAGCTCCTACAATGAGCAGTTCTTC.

This sequence joins TRBV7-2 and TRBJ2-5, with a possible D match to TRBD1 (6 bases). This CDR3 region has 15 residues. Between the trimmed V and J ends, which lost 2 bases and 0 bases, there was a span of 10 bases. CDR1 and CDR2 from the germline V gene are SGHTA and FQGNSA. CDR3 DNA: TGTGCCAGCAGCTTAACAAGGACAGACCAAGAGACCCAGTACTTC. Amino acids: CASSLTRTDQETQYF.

The chain couples TRBV18 to TRBJ1-4; 8 bases align to TRBD1. Germline trimming cut 0 bases from V and 14 bases from J; bases unmatched to any gene: 11. CDR1 and CDR2 (germline): KGHSH, LQKENI. The CDR3 consists of 15 residues. The DNA for the CDR3 is TGTGCCAGCTCACCACCCTATCGACAGGGGCCTACCCTGTTTTTT. This sequence encodes CASSPPYRQGPTLFF.

The V call is TRBV7-9, the J call TRBJ2-7, with TRBD2 as a possible D gene (6 bases). Trimming shortened V by 5 bases and J by 5 bases, and 13 bases separated the two germline ends. CDR3 length equals 13 residues. CDR1 and CDR2 (germline): SEHNR, FQNEAQ (reference sequence). The CDR3 reads CASSPRGRNEQYF. The CDR3 region has the DNA TGTGCCAGCAGCCCCCGGGGGAGAAACGAGCAGTACTTC.

V and J are TRBV28 and TRBJ1-4, with 7 bases matching TRBD1. Germline trimming cut 6 bases from V and 8 bases from J; bases unmatched to any gene: 9. The germline gives CDR1 MDHEN, CDR2 SYDVKM. The CDR3 has 14 amino acids. CDR3 residues: CASRIGGSREKLFF. The CDR3 DNA reads as TGTGCCAGCAGAATAGGGGGCAGCAGGGAAAAACTGTTTTTT.

The rearrangement joins TRBV19 to TRBJ2-1; TRBD2 matches 7 bases. V trimming: 7 bases; J trimming: 10 bases; junction bases outside the gene matches: 7. Germline V gene lookup returns CDR1 LNHDA and CDR2 SQIVND (reference sequence). The CDR3 runs to 12 residues. CDR3 nucleotide sequence: TGTGCCAGTACCATGGGAGGGTACGAGCAGTTCTTC. Amino acid sequence: CASTMGGYEQFF.

The gene calls are TRBV6-5 and TRBJ1-1; 7 bases fit TRBD1. J lost 0 bases, V lost 10 bases, and 5 bases had no gene match. The CDR3 consists of 13 residues. CDR1 and CDR2 (germline): MNHEY, SVGAGI. The CDR3 DNA follows: TGTGCCACCCGAGGGACAGTGAACACTGAAGCTTTCTTT. This codes for CATRGTVNTEAFF.

This chain uses TRBV7-6 with TRBJ1-5, with unresolved D. Trimming pared 5 bases from V and 7 bases from J, leaving 18 bases between. The CDR3 loop spans 15 amino acids. Looked up from germline, CDR1 is SGHVS and CDR2 is FNYEAQ. The CDR3 spells CASSPSAGGYQPQHF. The CDR3 bases are TGTGCCAGCAGCCCATCGGCGGGCGGGTACCAGCCCCAGCATTTT.

The chain employs TRBV5-1 and TRBJ1-4; D is undetermined. Germline-derived CDR1 and CDR2 are SGHRS and YFSETQ. The CDR3 is 13 amino acids. V lost 5 bases to trimming and J lost 1 base, with 6 bases between them. CDR3 loop: CASRRETNEKLFF. CDR3 DNA: TGCGCCAGCAGGCGGGAAACTAATGAAAAACTGTTTTTT.

This clone was detected once. This chain links TRBV28 with TRBJ2-7, with unresolved D. V lost 2 bases, J lost 0 bases, and 11 bases lay in between. Germline values: CDR1 MDHEN, CDR2 SYDVKM. The CDR3 has 15 amino acids. Here the CDR3 DNA reads TGTGCCAGCAGTTTACCTAGATTGGCCTCCTACGAGCAGTACTTC. Protein: CASSLPRLASYEQYF.

This chain joins TRBV19 and TRBJ2-5, with 9 bases identical to TRBD1. The CDR3 extends over 14 amino acids. V lost 5 bases and J lost 6; bases outside the gene matches: 7. Germline CDR1 is LNHDA and CDR2 is SQIVND (reference sequence). The CDR3 region is CASSPQGQGKTQYF. The CDR3 bases are TGTGCCAGTAGTCCTCAAGGACAGGGGAAGACCCAGTACTTC.

The CDR3 reads CASSSSPGTGGVPTYNSPLHF. Here the CDR3 DNA reads TGTGCCAGCAGTTCATCTCCCGGGACAGGGGGCGTCCCCACCTATAATTCACCCCTCCACTTT. This chain uses TRBV28 with TRBJ1-6, with 12 bases aligning to TRBD1. Germline V gives CDR1 MDHEN, CDR2 SYDVKM. Trimming removed 4 bases from V and 2 bases from J; junction bases left unmatched: 15. The CDR3 is 21 residues long.

The chain joins TRBV7-6 to TRBJ2-3; 8 nucleotides agree with TRBD2. There are 16 residues in the CDR3. Germline V gives CDR1 SGHVS, CDR2 FNYEAQ. The V segment lost 4 bases and the J segment 7 bases; nucleotides outside the gene matches: 13. CDR3 sequence: CASSYGLARKENTQYF. CDR3 DNA sequence: TGTGCCAGCAGCTACGGACTAGCAAGAAAGGAGAATACGCAGTATTTT.

The genes are TRBV15 and TRBJ2-3, with D possibly matching TRBD1 (5 bases). V was cut by 5 bases and J by 4 bases, with 16 bases left in between. Germline-derived CDR1 and CDR2 are LNHNV and YYDKDF (reference sequence). CDR3 length: 15 residues. CDR3 amino acids: CATSLSPSQADTQYF. The CDR3 DNA reads as TGTGCCACCAGCCTCAGCCCGTCACAGGCAGATACGCAGTATTTT.

V and J are TRBV4-1 and TRBJ1-1; no clear D. Germline V gene lookup returns CDR1 MGHRA and CDR2 YSYEKL. V lost 2 bases, J lost 1 base, and 11 bases lay in between. CDR3 length: 15 amino acids. In DNA form, the CDR3 reads TGCGCCAGCAGCCAATCGTCAGGCGCGAACACTGAAGCTTTCTTT. Translation: CASSQSSGANTEAFF.

The chain recombines TRBV18 with TRBJ1-5, with D possibly being TRBD1 (5 bases). Trimming stripped 2 bases from V and 5 bases from J, with 13 bases between. The V gene's germline CDR1 is KGHSH and CDR2 LQKENI. The CDR3 has 15 amino acids. The CDR3 loop reads CASSPEQGQYQPQHF. CDR3 bases: TGTGCCAGCTCACCAGAGCAGGGCCAGTATCAGCCCCAGCATTTT.

This rearrangement joins TRBV28 to TRBJ1-3; 9 bases agree with TRBD1. Germline lookup yields CDR1 MDHEN and CDR2 SYDVKM. This CDR3 is 15 amino acids long. V trimming: 5 bases; J trimming: 4 bases; junction bases outside the gene matches: 6. Here the CDR3 DNA reads TGTGCCAGCAGTGTCACAGGGGGCGTGGGAAACACCATATATTTT. It yields the protein CASSVTGGVGNTIYF.

V and J are TRBV28 and TRBJ2-7; possible D gene TRBD1, 6 bases. The CDR3 spans 13 residues. Looked up from germline, CDR1 is MDHEN and CDR2 is SYDVKM. The V end was cut by 3 bases, the J end by 2 bases, with 8 bases between. This CDR3 is CASSLDRAYEQYF. The CDR3 DNA follows: TGTGCCAGCAGTTTGGACAGAGCCTACGAGCAGTACTTC.